Listed here are 3 T cell receptor beta chains from one sample, sequenced in a study of T cells in Graves' hyperthyroidism and ophthalmopathy. RNA transcripts were the template for amplifying TCR beta CDR3 regions. The HTBI primer set served for first-round RT-PCR of the TCR CDR3. MiXCR, applied by TCRdb to the multiplex PCR reads, yields one record per CDR3 protein. The sample consists of about 280,000 distinct CDR3 sequences, less than 30% of them appearing once. Sample: blood. The source of these receptors is a middle-aged man with Graves' hyperthyroidism that later progressed to Graves' ophthalmopathy.

This clonotype was detected many times. The chain links TRBV3-1 to TRBJ2-2, with D hard to call. CDR1 is LGHDT, CDR2 YNNKEL, per germline (reference sequence). The CDR3 length is 14 residues. Deletions cut 4 bases from V and 8 bases from J, with 14 bases between. CDR3 bases: TGTGCCAGCAGCCGAGAGAAGGTCATGGGGGAGCTGTTTTTT. It yields the protein CASSREKVMGELFF.

This clonotype has a count of ten or more. DNA for the CDR3: TGTGCCAGCAGGGACGGGGGATATAATTCACCCCTCCACTTT. Translation: CASRDGGYNSPLHF. The V gene is TRBV6-1, the J gene TRBJ1-6; TRBD1 is a possible D gene (5 bases). Trimming took off 6 bases at V and 4 bases at J, with 10 bases between the two ends. The germline V gene has CDR1 MNHNS and CDR2 SASEGT. This CDR3 is 14 amino acids long.

There are many counts of this clonotype. The V and J genes are TRBV7-6 and TRBJ2-4; the match to TRBD1 covers 10 bases. CDR3 size: 19 residues. Germline loops: CDR1 SGHVS, CDR2 FNYEAQ. With V trimmed by 4 bases and J by 3 bases, 15 bases remained unmatched. The CDR3 loop reads CASSSKPGQGFEVKNIQYF. In DNA form, the CDR3 reads TGTGCCAGCAGCTCAAAACCGGGACAGGGGTTTGAGGTCAAAAACATTCAGTACTTC. Based on the CDR3 plus reference TRBV7-6 and TRBJ2-4, the full variable domain is GAGVSQSPRYKVTKRGQDVALRCDPISGHVSLYWYRQALGQGPEFLTYFNYEAQQDKSGLPNDRFSAERPEGSISTLTIQRTEQRDSAMYRCASSSKPGQGFEVKNIQYFGAGTRLSVL.